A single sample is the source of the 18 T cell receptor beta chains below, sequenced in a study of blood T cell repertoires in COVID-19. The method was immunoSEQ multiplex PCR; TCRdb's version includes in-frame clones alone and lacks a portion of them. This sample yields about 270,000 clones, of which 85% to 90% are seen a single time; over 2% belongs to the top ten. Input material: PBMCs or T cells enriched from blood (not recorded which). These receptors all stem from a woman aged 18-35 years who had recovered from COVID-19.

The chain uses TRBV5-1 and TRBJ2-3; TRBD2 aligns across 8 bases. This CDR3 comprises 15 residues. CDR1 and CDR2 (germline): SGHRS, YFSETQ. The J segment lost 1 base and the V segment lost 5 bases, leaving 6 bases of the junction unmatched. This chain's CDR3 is CASRLLAGGTDTQYF. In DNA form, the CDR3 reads TGCGCCAGCAGACTCCTAGCGGGCGGCACAGATACGCAGTATTTT.

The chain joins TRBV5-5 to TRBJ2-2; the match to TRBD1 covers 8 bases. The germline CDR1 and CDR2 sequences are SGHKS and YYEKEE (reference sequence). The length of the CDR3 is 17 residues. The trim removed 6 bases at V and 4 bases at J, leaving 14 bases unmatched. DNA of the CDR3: TGTGCCAGCATCAAGGGCCCGACAGGGGAACTCACCGGGGAGCTGTTTTTT. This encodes CASIKGPTGELTGELFF.

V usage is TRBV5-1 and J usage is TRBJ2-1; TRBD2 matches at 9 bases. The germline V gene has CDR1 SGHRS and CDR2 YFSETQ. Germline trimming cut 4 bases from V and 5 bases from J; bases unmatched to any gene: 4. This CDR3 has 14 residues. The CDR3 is CASSARTSDNEQFF. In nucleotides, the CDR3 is TGCGCCAGCAGCGCCAGGACTAGCGACAATGAGCAGTTCTTC.

CDR3 protein: CASSLGGGSFDEQFF. In DNA form, the CDR3 reads TGTGCCAGCAGCTTAGGTGGGGGGAGTTTCGATGAGCAGTTCTTC. The chain couples TRBV11-3 to TRBJ2-1; D possibly corresponds to TRBD2 (6 bases). Germline CDR1 SGHNT, CDR2 YENEEA. V was clipped by 1 base and J by 8 bases, with 15 bases between them. The CDR3 is 15 amino acids.

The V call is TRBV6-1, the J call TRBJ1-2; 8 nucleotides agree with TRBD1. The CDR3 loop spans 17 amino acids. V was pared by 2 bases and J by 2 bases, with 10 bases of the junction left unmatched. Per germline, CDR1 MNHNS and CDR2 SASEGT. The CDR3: CASSESAGGVGNYGYTF. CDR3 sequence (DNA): TGTGCCAGCAGTGAATCGGCAGGGGGCGTAGGAAACTATGGCTACACCTTC.

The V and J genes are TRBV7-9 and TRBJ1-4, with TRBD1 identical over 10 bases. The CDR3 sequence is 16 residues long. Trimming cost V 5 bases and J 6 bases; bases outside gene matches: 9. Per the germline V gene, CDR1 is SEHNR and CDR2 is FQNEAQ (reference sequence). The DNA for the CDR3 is TGTGCCAGCAGCCCGGGACAGGGGCTTTTCGATGAAAAACTGTTTTTT. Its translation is CASSPGQGLFDEKLFF.

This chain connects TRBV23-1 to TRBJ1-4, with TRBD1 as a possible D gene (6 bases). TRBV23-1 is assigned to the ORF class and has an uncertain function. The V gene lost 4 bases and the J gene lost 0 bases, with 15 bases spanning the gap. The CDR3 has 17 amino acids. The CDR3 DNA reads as TGCGCCAGCAGTCTGGACAGACAAAGAACAACTAATGAAAAACTGTTTTTT. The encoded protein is CASSLDRQRTTNEKLFF.

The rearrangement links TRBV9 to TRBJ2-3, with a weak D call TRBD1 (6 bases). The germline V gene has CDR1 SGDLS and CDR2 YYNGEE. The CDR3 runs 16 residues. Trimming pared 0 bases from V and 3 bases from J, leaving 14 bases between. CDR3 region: CASSVGAGVGTDTQYF. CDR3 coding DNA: TGTGCCAGCAGCGTAGGGGCAGGGGTAGGAACAGATACGCAGTATTTT.

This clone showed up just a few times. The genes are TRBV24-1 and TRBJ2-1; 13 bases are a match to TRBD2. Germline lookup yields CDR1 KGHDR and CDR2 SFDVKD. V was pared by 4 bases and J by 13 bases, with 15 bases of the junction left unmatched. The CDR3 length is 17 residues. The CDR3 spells CATSETPTSGGSPDQFF. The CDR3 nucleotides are TGTGCCACCAGTGAAACCCCGACTAGCGGGGGGTCGCCGGATCAGTTCTTC.

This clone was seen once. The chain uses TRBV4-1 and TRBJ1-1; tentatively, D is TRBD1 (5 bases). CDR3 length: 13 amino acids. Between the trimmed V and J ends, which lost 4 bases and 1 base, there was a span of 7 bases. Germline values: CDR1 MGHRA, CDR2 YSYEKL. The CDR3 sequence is CASSPQGNTEAFF. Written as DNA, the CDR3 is TGCGCCAGCAGCCCTCAGGGGAACACTGAAGCTTTCTTT.

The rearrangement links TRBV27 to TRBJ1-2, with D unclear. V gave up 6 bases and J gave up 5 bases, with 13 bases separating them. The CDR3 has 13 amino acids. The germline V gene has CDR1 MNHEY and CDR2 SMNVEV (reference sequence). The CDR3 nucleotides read TGTGCCAGCAGCTCAAGCGTGGGTTATGGCTACACCTTC. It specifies CASSSSVGYGYTF.

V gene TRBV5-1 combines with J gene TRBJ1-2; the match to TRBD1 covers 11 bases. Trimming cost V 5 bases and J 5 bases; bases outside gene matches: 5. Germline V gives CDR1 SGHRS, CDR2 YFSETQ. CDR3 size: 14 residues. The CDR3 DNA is TGCGCCAGCAGATCGGACAGGGGGCAATATGGCTACACCTTC. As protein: CASRSDRGQYGYTF.

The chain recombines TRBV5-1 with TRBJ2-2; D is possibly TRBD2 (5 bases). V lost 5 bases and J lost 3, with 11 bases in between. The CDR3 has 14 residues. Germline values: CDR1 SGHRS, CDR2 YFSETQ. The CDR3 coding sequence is TGCGCCAGCAGGCTAGCATTCGACACCGGGGAGCTGTTTTTT. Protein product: CASRLAFDTGELFF. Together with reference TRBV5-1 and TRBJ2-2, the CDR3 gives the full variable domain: KAGVTQTPRYLIKTRGQQVTLSCSPISGHRSVSWYQQTPGQGLQFLFEYFSETQRNKGNFPGRFSGRQFSNSRSEMNVSTLELGDSALYLCASRLAFDTGELFFGEGSRLTVL.

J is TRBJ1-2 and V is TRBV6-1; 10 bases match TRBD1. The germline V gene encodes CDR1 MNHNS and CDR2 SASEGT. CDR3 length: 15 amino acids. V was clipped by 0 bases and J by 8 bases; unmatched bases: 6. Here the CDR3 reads CASSEAAGQGEGYTF. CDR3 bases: TGTGCCAGCAGTGAAGCCGCCGGACAGGGGGAAGGCTACACCTTC.

The CDR3 here is CATGTGGSVGYEQYF. The CDR3 DNA is TGCGCCACCGGGACAGGGGGCTCAGTAGGTTACGAGCAGTACTTC. This chain joins TRBV10-2 and TRBJ2-7; 12 positions match TRBD1. V shed 10 bases and J 4 bases; nucleotides not matched to a gene: 11. The CDR3 has 15 amino acids. Per germline, CDR1 WSHSY and CDR2 SAAADI.

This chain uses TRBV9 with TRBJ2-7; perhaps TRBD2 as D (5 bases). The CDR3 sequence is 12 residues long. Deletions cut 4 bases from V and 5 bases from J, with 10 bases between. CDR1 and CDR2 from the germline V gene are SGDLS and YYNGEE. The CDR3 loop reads CASSSGDDEQYF. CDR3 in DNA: TGTGCCAGCAGCTCCGGGGATGACGAGCAGTACTTC.

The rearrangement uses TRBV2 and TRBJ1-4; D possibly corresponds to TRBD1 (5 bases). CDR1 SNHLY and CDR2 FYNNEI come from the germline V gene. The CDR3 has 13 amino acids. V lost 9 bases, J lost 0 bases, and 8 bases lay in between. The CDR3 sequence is CASSGTTNEKLFF. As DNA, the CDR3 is TGTGCCAGTTCAGGGACAACTAATGAAAAACTGTTTTTT.

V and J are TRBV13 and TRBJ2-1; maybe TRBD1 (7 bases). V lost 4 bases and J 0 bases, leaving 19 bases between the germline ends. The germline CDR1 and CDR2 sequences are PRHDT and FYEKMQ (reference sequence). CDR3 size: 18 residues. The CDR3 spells CASSSFRETGSSYNEQFF. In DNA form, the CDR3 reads TGTGCCAGCAGCTCGTTTCGGGAGACAGGGAGCTCCTACAATGAGCAGTTCTTC.